This TCR beta chain was captured by sequencing in a study of shared clonotypes between healthy human individuals. Study results and limitations: When compared with the clonotypes that were shared by all four sorted-subset donors, the non-shared clonotypes turned out to have lower generation probabilities. Naive subsets usually exceeded memory subsets in estimated richness.

Data came from immunoSEQ multiplex PCR; TCRdb stores just in-frame clones and leaves some out. The data hold approximately 1,000,000 clones, with approximately 80% observed a single time. A word on this clone: What it binds is unknown.

The CDR3 spans 15 residues. V shed 2 bases, J shed 2 bases, and the junction held 4 bases outside the gene matches. Germline V gene data show CDR1 as MNHEY and CDR2 as SMNVEV (reference sequence). V usage is TRBV27 and J usage is TRBJ2-5; 8 bases map to TRBD1. The sequence was obtained from a man younger than 35 in good health. Some clones in this sample may be carry-over from other donors' samples. Sequenced: memory CD4+ T cells from PBMCs. This sample's subset: CD45RA-negative fraction. CDR3 amino acids: CASSLRWTGQETQYF. The CDR3 region has the DNA TGTGCCAGCAGTTTACGATGGACAGGGCAAGAGACCCAGTACTTC.